This T cell receptor beta chain appears in the sequencing data of a study of vaccination and CD4 T cells after COVID-19. Study as a whole: Blood was drawn a median around 74 days post second dose, range 14 to 241. Overlapping peptides covering the spike proteins of SARS-CoV-2, HCoV-NL63, HCoV-OC43 and HCoV-229E were added to stimulate cells.

This clonotype turned up a few times. Antigen specificity is unknown. At the Johns Hopkins FTIC core, DNA taken from cultured CD4+ T cells was sequenced by way of the Oncomine TCR Beta short-read assay. TCRdb independently ran MiXCR on the PCR reads; one entry per CDR3 protein. The sample lists fewer than 20,000 distinct CDR3 sequences, 63% seen once, with 12% in the top ten. V lost 2 bases, J lost 7 bases, and 15 bases stayed unmatched. The CDR3 has 19 residues. The V gene's germline CDR1 is MDHEN and CDR2 SYDVKM. Regarding treatment: roughly 10-day PBMC culture with coronavirus spike peptide pools or control peptides (ViraFEST assay).

This clonotype was sampled from a human donor who had recovered from COVID-19. The chain has TRBV28 and TRBJ2-4; 12 bases align to TRBD2. Material: CD4+ T cells from blood, cultured in vitro. CDR3 sequence: CASSLRRELAGGPRNIQYF. In DNA, the CDR3 is TGTGCCAGCAGTTTACGGAGAGAGCTAGCGGGAGGGCCAAGGAACATTCAGTACTTC.